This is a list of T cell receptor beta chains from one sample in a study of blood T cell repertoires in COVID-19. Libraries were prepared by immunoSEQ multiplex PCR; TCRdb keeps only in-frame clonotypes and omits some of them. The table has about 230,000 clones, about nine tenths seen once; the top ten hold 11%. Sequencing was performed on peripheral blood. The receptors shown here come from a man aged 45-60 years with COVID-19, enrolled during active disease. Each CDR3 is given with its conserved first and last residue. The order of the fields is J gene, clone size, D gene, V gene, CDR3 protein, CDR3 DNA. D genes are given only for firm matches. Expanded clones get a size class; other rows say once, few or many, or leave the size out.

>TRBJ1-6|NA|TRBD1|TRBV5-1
CASSFRQGAYNSPLHF
TGCGCCAGCAGCTTCCGACAGGGTGCCTATAATTCACCCCTCCACTTT
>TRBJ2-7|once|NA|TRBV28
CASSSPPLYEQYF
TGTGCCAGCAGTTCCCCCCCCCTCTACGAGCAGTACTTC
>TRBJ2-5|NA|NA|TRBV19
CASSIAGLGETQYF
TGTGCCAGTAGTATCGCGGGGCTCGGGGAGACCCAGTACTTC
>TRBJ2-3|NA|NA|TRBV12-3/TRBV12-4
CASSQTATDTQYF
TGTGCCAGCAGTCAAACAGCCACAGATACGCAGTATTTT
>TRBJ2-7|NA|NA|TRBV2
CASSEGGRGVSEQYF
TGTGCCAGCAGTGAAGGAGGCAGGGGGGTTTCTGAGCAGTACTTC
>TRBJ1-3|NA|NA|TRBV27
CASSLSQGSGNTIYF
TGTGCCAGCAGTTTATCACAGGGTTCTGGAAACACCATATATTTT
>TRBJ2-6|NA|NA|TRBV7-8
CASSPPYPSGANVLTF
TGTGCCAGCAGCCCCCCCTACCCCTCTGGGGCCAACGTCCTGACTTTC
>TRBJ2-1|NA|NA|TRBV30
CAWTTPNEQFF
TGTGCCTGGACAACACCCAATGAGCAGTTCTTC
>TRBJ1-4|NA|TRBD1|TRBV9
CASSVRGDSSNEKLFF
TGTGCCAGCAGCGTGAGAGGGGACAGCTCTAATGAAAAACTGTTTTTT
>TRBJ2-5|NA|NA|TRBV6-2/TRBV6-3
CASNPWGSQETQYF
TGTGCCAGCAACCCATGGGGCAGCCAAGAGACCCAGTACTTC
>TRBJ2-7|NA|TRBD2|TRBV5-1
CASSTELAGVRREQYF
TGCGCCAGCAGCACGGAGCTAGCGGGAGTACGTCGGGAGCAGTACTTC
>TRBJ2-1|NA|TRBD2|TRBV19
CASTEWTSGNNEQFF
TGTGCCAGTACCGAGTGGACTAGCGGGAACAATGAGCAGTTCTTC
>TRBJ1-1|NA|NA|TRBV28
CASSFAGMNTEAFF
TGTGCCAGCAGTTTCGCAGGGATGAACACTGAAGCTTTCTTT
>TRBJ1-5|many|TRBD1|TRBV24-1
CATSAMLGQGDKMGNQPQHF
TGTGCCACCAGTGCCATGTTGGGACAGGGGGATAAAATGGGCAATCAGCCCCAGCATTTT
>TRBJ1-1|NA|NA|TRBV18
CASSPLDSMNTEAFF
TGTGCCAGCTCACCACTGGACAGCATGAACACTGAAGCTTTCTTT
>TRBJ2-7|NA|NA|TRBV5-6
CASSLGQLDEQYF
TGTGCCAGCAGCTTGGGACAGTTAGACGAGCAGTACTTC
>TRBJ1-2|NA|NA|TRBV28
CASNTDYGYTF
TGTGCCAGTAATACAGACTATGGCTACACCTTC
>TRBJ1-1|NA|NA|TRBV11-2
CASSSKGGIGEAFF
TGTGCCAGCAGCTCCAAAGGGGGAATCGGTGAAGCTTTCTTT
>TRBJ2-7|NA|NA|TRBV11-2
CASSPSTGTYEQYF
TGTGCCAGCAGCCCATCGACAGGCACCTACGAGCAGTACTTC
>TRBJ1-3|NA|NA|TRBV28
CASSLINSGNTIYF
TGTGCCAGCAGTTTAATCAACTCTGGAAACACCATATATTTT
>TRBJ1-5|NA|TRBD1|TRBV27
CASRPGTAAQPQHF
TGTGCCAGCAGACCCGGGACAGCGGCTCAGCCCCAGCATTTT
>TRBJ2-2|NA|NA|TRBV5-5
CASSLEYTETGELFF
TGTGCCAGCAGCTTGGAGTATACAGAAACCGGGGAGCTGTTTTTT
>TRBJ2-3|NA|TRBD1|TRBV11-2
CASSPAGTVTDTQYF
TGTGCCAGCAGCCCTGCCGGGACAGTCACAGATACGCAGTATTTT
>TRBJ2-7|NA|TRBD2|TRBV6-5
CASTALAGDYEQYF
TGTGCCAGCACCGCACTAGCGGGAGACTACGAGCAGTACTTC
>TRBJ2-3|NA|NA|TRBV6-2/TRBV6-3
CASSYGGLGSTDTQYF
TGTGCCAGCAGTTACGGAGGATTGGGGAGCACAGATACGCAGTATTTT
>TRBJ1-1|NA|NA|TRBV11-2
CASMTIRGVGTEAFF
TGTGCCAGCATGACAATCCGGGGGGTGGGCACTGAAGCTTTCTTT
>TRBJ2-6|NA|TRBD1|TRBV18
CASSPRDRGLPRSGANVLTF
TGTGCCAGCTCACCAAGGGACAGGGGCCTCCCCCGCTCTGGGGCCAACGTCCTGACTTTC
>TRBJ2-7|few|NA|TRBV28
CASSPSGTYYEQYF
TGTGCCAGCAGTCCCAGCGGGACATACTACGAGCAGTACTTC
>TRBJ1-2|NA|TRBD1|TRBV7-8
CASSVDRDYGYTF
TGTGCCAGCAGTGTGGACAGGGACTATGGCTACACCTTC
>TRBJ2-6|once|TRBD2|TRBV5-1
CASSLGTNAGVLTF
TGCGCCAGCAGCCTCGGGACTAACGCAGGGGTCCTGACTTTC